This T cell receptor beta chain was identified in a study of control samples from healthy donors and cancer patients. CDR3 length: 16 residues. Looked up from germline, CDR1 is SGHRS and CDR2 is YFSETQ. V was clipped by 3 bases and J by 3 bases, with 18 bases between them. Sequenced by immunoSEQ multiplex PCR; TCRdb stores in-frame clones only, minus some. The sample contains approximately 120,000 clones, 90% of which appear only once. The chain employs TRBV5-1 and TRBJ2-5; tentative D call: TRBD1 (8 bases). The receptor's source is a human donor in good health. The donor label of this sample is uncertain. The sequenced sample consisted of blood. The DNA for the CDR3 is TGCGCCAGCAGCTCACACGGACAGGGAGGGGAAGAGACCCAGTACTTC. It codes for CASSSHGQGGEETQYF.